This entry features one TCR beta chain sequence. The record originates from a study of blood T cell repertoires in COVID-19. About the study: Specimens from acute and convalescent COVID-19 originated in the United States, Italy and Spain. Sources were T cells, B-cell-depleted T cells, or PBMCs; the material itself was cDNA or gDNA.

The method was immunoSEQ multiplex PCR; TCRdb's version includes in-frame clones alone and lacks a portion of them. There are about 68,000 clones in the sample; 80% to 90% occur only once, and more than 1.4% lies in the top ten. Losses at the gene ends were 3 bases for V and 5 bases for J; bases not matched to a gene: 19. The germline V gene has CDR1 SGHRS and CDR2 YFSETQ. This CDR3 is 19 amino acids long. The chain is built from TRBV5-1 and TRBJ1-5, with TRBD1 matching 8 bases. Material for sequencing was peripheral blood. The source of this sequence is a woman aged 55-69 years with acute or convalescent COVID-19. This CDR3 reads CASSSRTGPTTEMDQPQHF. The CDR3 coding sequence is TGCGCCAGCAGCTCCCGGACAGGGCCGACGACCGAGATGGATCAGCCCCAGCATTTT.